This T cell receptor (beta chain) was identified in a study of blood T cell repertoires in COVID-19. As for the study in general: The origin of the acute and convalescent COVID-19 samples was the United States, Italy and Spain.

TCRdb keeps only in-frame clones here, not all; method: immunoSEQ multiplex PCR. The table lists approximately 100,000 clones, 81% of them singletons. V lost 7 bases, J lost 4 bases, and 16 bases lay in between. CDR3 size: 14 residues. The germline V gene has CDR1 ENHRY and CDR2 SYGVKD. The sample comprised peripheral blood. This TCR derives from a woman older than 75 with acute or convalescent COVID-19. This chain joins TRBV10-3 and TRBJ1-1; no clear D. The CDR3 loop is CAITGEGWGTEAFF. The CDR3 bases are TGTGCCATCACTGGGGAGGGATGGGGCACTGAAGCTTTCTTT.